This is a list of T cell receptor beta chains from one sample in a study of response to subunit inactivated influenza vaccine. One entry per CDR3 protein, called by TCRdb with MiXCR from the RT-PCR reads. The data contain about 570,000 distinct CDR3 sequences, about 10% of them singletons. These data also formed part of another study, on T cells expressing NK-cell markers.

Sequenced here: PBMCs from blood, sampled on the day of vaccination. Receptors were obtained from a man in his fifties or sixties who received an inactivated influenza vaccine. Each CDR3 is given with its conserved first and last residue. D genes are given only for firm matches. Some rows have no size entry. The others give once, few or many, or a class for an expanded clone.

v_gene	len	d_gene	j_gene	abundance	CDR3aa	CDR3nt
TRBV7-8	16	TRBD1	TRBJ2-7	few	CASSLVQGEPYYEQYF	TGTGCCAGCAGCTTAGTTCAGGGGGAACCGTATTACGAGCAGTACTTC
TRBV10-1	14	TRBD1	TRBJ1-5	-	CASSDRGGKQPQHF	TGCGCCAGCAGTGATAGAGGGGGCAAACAGCCCCAGCATTTT
TRBV12-3/TRBV12-4	13	-	TRBJ2-7	-	CASRRGIDHEQYF	TGTGCCAGCCGGCGGGGAATAGACCACGAGCAGTACTTC
TRBV27	17	-	TRBJ2-1	few	CASQTLGAGAAYNEQFF	TGTGCCAGCCAAACTTTGGGGGCGGGAGCGGCCTACAATGAGCAGTTCTTC
TRBV20-1	17	-	TRBJ2-3	few	CSARVPTYKNSTDTQYF	TGCAGTGCTAGAGTACCGACTTACAAAAATTCCACAGATACGCAGTATTTT
TRBV15	15	TRBD1	TRBJ1-3	-	CATSRGTGAGNTIYF	TGTGCCACCAGCCGGGGTACAGGGGCCGGAAACACCATATATTTT
TRBV12-3/TRBV12-4	14	TRBD2	TRBJ2-1	-	CASSFRVLAGEQFF	TGTGCCAGCAGTTTCAGGGTCCTAGCGGGAGAGCAGTTCTTC
TRBV3-1	20	-	TRBJ2-6	-	CASSPPVFWLAGSGANVLTF	-
TRBV28	17	-	TRBJ2-7	-	CASSLLGGRLTSYEQYF	TGTGCCAGCAGTTTATTAGGGGGGAGACTCACCTCCTACGAGCAGTACTTC
TRBV20-1	13	-	TRBJ1-1	many	CSARRQGGSEAFF	TGCAGTGCTAGAAGGCAGGGAGGGTCCGAAGCTTTCTTT
TRBV4-2	14	TRBD1	TRBJ2-7	few	CASSQGQSTYEQYF	TGTGCCAGCAGCCAGGGACAGAGCACCTACGAGCAGTACTTC
TRBV20-1	12	-	TRBJ1-5	-	CSAKYSNQPQHF	TGCAGTGCTAAGTATAGCAATCAGCCCCAGCATTTT
TRBV28	15	TRBD1	TRBJ2-5	few	CASSLGQGLGETQYF	TGTGCCAGCAGTTTAGGACAGGGGTTAGGGGAGACCCAGTACTTC
TRBV6-5	15	-	TRBJ2-2	few	CASSYAVTNTGELFF	TGTGCCAGCAGTTACGCGGTAACGAACACCGGGGAGCTGTTTTTT
TRBV5-1	15	TRBD2	TRBJ2-1	-	CASSSGAGPYNEQFF	TGCGCCAGCAGCTCCGGAGCGGGACCCTACAATGAGCAGTTCTTC
TRBV19	16	-	TRBJ2-2	-	CASIRTPRENTGELFF	TGTGCCAGTATCCGAACCCCCAGGGAAAACACCGGGGAGCTGTTTTTT
TRBV27	15	-	TRBJ2-3	few	CASSSGVGGTDTQYF	TGTGCCAGCAGTTCGGGGGTAGGAGGGACAGATACGCAGTATTTT
TRBV6-5	17	-	TRBJ2-3	-	CASSYSRTGWEKDTQYF	TGTGCCAGCAGTTACTCGAGGACGGGATGGGAAAAAGATACGCAGTATTTT
TRBV12-3/TRBV12-4	13	TRBD2	TRBJ2-7	few	CASSWEGGYEQYF	TGTGCCAGCAGTTGGGAGGGCGGGTACGAGCAGTACTTC
TRBV20-1	17	TRBD2	TRBJ2-3	many	CSARVIPGTIGTDTQYF	TGCAGTGCTAGGGTTATACCCGGGACTATTGGCACAGATACGCAGTATTTT